The source of this TCR beta chain is a study of a mutant IDH1 vaccine in newly diagnosed glioma. About the research overall: Vaccinations were initiated 4-6 weeks following radiotherapy alone, or were given together with temozolomide cycles. Before enrollment, patients got radiotherapy alone, temozolomide alone, or mostly the combination. Overall study results and limits: Seemingly, top peripheral T cell clonotype changes bore no relation to pseudoprogression.

The germline V and J ends were trimmed by 4 bases and 11 bases, with 21 bases remaining between them. In germline, CDR1 is SGHDT, CDR2 YYEEEE. The length of the CDR3 is 14 residues. Time point defined: week 47, end of study. Topical imiquimod was applied with each vaccine dose, which held 300 ug of mutant IDH1 20-mer peptide. Astrocytomas found in donors were new, WHO grade 3 or 4, IDH1-mutant and ATRX-lost. Sequencing used immunoSEQ multiplex PCR; TCRdb keeps in-frame clones, though not all of them. This table has some 49,000 clones, around 80% appearing once. Remarks on this clone: The antigen remains unidentified.

This TCR came from a woman in her 40s with glioma. Some clones in this sample may be carry-over from other donors' samples. The source material was PBMCs, sampled from a glioma patient whose treatment included an IDH1 peptide vaccine. The chain combines TRBV5-6 with TRBJ1-1, with D tentatively TRBD1 (6 bases). DNA of the CDR3: TGTGCCAGCAGCGCCCGGACAGTCAGGCCACTGGCTTTCTTT. As protein: CASSARTVRPLAFF.